The 8 T cell receptor beta chains presented below share a single source sample, sequenced in a study of T cell repertoires in cytomegalovirus infection (dated by TCRdb to the late 2010s). These receptors' antigens are unknown. The instrument given in TCRdb is Illumina HiSeq 1500. The public reads were run again by TCRdb, first through fastp at Q25 and then through MiXCR, and only productive beta chains were kept. Duplicate CDR3 protein sequences are folded into a single record with the most common DNA and genes. The sample profile shows approximately 910,000 distinct CDR3 sequences; about a third of them were found once. The ten largest make up about 14% of the sample. What this sample's treatment or condition label stands for: in vitro stimulation with specific CMV peptide epitopes to enrich CMV-specific T cells. Sample: cultured CD8+ T cells from PBMCs, taken from culture after CMV antigen stimulation. The source is a human donor in good health (CMV status not recorded). Some clones in this sample may be carry-over from other donors' samples.

The J gene is TRBJ1-2, the V gene TRBV5-4, with D possibly being TRBD1 (6 bases). The CDR3 runs 12 residues. Germline CDR1 is SGHNT and CDR2 is YYREEE (reference sequence). V was shortened by 2 bases and J by 8 bases, with 10 bases between the two germline ends. CDR3 region: CASSLGQSGYTF. The CDR3 DNA follows: TGTGCCAGCAGCTTAGGACAGTCGGGCTACACCTTC.

This clonotype occurred once. The chain uses TRBV7-3 and TRBJ2-1; D is perhaps TRBD2 (6 bases). V dropped 4 bases and J dropped 8 bases, with 21 bases sitting between them. The CDR3 covers 16 residues. Germline assignment: CDR1 SGHTA and CDR2 FQGTGA. CDR3 DNA sequence: TGTGCCAGCAGCTCCTATCTAGCGCGGAGCGGCGATGAGCAGTTCTTC. As protein: CASSSYLARSGDEQFF. The full variable domain, rest sourced from reference TRBV7-3 and TRBJ2-1, is GAGVSQTPSNKVTEKGKYVELRCDPISGHTALYWYRQSLGQGPEFLIYFQGTGAADDSGLPNDRFFAVRPEGSVSTLKIQRTERGDSAVYLCASSSYLARSGDEQFFGPGTRLTVL.

The chain couples TRBV29-1 to TRBJ1-2; weak D call: TRBD1 (5 bases). The V and J ends lost 6 bases and 7 bases respectively, with 18 bases between them. Germline-derived CDR1 and CDR2 are SQVTM and ANQGSEA. The CDR3 length is 13 residues. In nucleotides, the CDR3 is TGCAGCGTCGAGGGTGGGACCTTCGCTGGCTACACCTTC. Its protein product is CSVEGGTFAGYTF. The full variable domain, rest sourced from reference TRBV29-1 and TRBJ1-2, is SAVISQKPSRDICQRGTSLTIQCQVDSQVTMMFWYRQQPGQSLTLIATANQGSEATYESGFVIDKFPISRPNLTFSTLTVSNMSPEDSSIYLCSVEGGTFAGYTFGSGTRLTVV.

The gene calls are TRBV27 and TRBJ2-2; D could derive from TRBD1 or TRBD2 (6 bases each). Trimming took off 8 bases at V and 2 bases at J, with 9 bases between the two ends. This CDR3 region has 13 residues. The germline CDR1 and CDR2 sequences are MNHEY and SMNVEV (reference sequence). The CDR3 reads CASGGTNTGELFF. The CDR3 region has the DNA TGTGCCAGCGGGGGGACAAACACCGGGGAGCTGTTTTTT.

This rearrangement joins TRBV20-1 to TRBJ2-4; 9 bases line up with TRBD1. From germline, CDR1 is DFQATT and CDR2 SNEGSKA (reference sequence). V shed 5 bases, J shed 1 base, and the junction held 6 bases outside the gene matches. CDR3 length: 15 residues. CDR3 sequence (DNA): TGCAGTGCTTTCCCCGGGACAGGGGCCAAAAACATTCAGTACTTC. This gives the protein CSAFPGTGAKNIQYF.

V and J are TRBV28 and TRBJ1-4; 8 nucleotides agree with TRBD1. V was pared by 1 base and J by 9 bases, with 7 bases of the junction left unmatched. CDR3 length equals 15 residues. CDR1 and CDR2 from the germline V gene are MDHEN and SYDVKM. CDR3: CASSLSQGARKKLFF. The CDR3 DNA follows: TGTGCCAGCAGTTTATCGCAGGGGGCGCGCAAAAAACTGTTTTTT.

On this clonotype: A much more abundant neighbour one base away suggests this may be a read error. The chain has TRBV6-1 and TRBJ1-6; 7 bases line up with TRBD1. The CDR3 length is 16 residues. The germline V gene has CDR1 MNHNS and CDR2 SASEGT. The junction had 11 bases not matched to a gene; V was cut back by 4 bases and J by 8 bases. The CDR3: CASSGPTTGSDSPLHF. The CDR3 DNA sequence: TGTGCCAGCAGTGGCCCGACGACAGGGAGTGATTCACCCCTCCACTTT.

This clonotype was counted ten times or more. J is TRBJ1-2 and V is TRBV5-8; TRBD1 matches at 7 bases. The CDR3 is 14 amino acids. CDR1 is SGHTS and CDR2 is YDEGEE in the germline V gene. V lost 4 bases to trimming and J lost 4 bases; unmatched junction nucleotides: 7. The CDR3 DNA sequence: TGTGCCAGCAGCATCGGACAGGACCTCTATGGCTACACCTTC. Protein: CASSIGQDLYGYTF. Variable domain in full (rest from reference TRBV5-8 and TRBJ1-2): EAGVTQSPTHLIKTRGQQATLRCSPISGHTSVYWYQQALGLGLQFLLWYDEGEERNRGNFPPRFSGRQFPNYSSELNVNALELEDSALYLCASSIGQDLYGYTFGSGTRLTVV.